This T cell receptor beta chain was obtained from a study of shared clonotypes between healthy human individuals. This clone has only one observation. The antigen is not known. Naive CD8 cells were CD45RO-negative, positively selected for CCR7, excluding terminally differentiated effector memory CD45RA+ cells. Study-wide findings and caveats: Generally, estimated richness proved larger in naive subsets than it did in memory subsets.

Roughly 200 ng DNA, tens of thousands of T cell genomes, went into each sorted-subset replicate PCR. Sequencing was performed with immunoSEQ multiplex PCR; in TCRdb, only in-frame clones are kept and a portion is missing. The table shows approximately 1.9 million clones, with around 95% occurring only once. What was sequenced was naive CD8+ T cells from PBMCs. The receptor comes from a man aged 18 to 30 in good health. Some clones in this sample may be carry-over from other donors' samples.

CDR3 nucleotides: TGTGCCAGCAGCGTAGGGGACAGGCCCAACTCCGCTGAAGCTTTCTTT. Translating it yields CASSVGDRPNSAEAFF. The V call is TRBV9, the J call TRBJ1-1; 8 bases are a match to TRBD1. CDR3 length: 16 amino acids. Losses at the gene ends were 0 bases for V and 6 bases for J; bases not matched to a gene: 10. Germline CDR1 and CDR2: SGDLS and YYNGEE.